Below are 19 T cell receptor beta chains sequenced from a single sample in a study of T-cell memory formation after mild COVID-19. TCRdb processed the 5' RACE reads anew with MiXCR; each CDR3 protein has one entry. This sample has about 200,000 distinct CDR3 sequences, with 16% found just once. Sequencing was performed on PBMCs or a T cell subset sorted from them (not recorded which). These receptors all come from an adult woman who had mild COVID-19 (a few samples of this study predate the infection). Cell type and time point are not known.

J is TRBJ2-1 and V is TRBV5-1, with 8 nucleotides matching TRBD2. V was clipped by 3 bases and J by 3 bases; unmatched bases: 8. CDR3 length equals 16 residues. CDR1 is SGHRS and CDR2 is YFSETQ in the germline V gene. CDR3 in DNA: TGCGCCAGCAGCTCAGGCGGGGGGAGCGTCTACAATGAGCAGTTCTTC. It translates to CASSSGGGSVYNEQFF.

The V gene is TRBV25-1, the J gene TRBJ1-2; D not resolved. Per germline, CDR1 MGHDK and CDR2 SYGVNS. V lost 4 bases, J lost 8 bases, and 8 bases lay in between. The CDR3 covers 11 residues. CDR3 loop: CASSGHRGYTF. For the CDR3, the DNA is TGTGCCAGCAGTGGACACCGGGGCTACACCTTC.

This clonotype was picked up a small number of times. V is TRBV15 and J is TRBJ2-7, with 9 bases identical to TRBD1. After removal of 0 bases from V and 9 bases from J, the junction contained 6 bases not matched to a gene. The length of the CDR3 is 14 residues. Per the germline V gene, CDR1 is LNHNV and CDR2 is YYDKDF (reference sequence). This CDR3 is CATSREGTGSRQYF. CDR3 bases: TGTGCCACCAGCAGAGAAGGGACAGGGTCTAGGCAGTACTTC.

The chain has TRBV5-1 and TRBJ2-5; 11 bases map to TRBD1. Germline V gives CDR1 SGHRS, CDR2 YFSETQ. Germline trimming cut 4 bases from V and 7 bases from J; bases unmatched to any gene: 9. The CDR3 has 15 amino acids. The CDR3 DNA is TGCGCCAGCAGCCTTCCCGGGACAGGGGGGGCGACCCAGTACTTC. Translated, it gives CASSLPGTGGATQYF.

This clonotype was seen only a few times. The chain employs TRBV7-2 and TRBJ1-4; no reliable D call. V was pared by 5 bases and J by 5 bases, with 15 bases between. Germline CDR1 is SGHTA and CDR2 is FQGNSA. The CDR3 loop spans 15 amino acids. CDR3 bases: TGTGCCAGCAGCACCGGACTGATCTCAAATGAAAAACTGTTTTTT. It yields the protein CASSTGLISNEKLFF.

CDR3 DNA sequence: TGTGCCAGCAGCCCTACAGGGGCGGGTCAGCCCCAGCATTTT. It encodes CASSPTGAGQPQHF. This chain connects TRBV7-8 to TRBJ1-5; 7 bases match TRBD1. With V trimmed by 5 bases and J by 6 bases, 7 bases remained unmatched. From germline, CDR1 is SGHVS and CDR2 FQNEAQ. The CDR3 is made up of 14 amino acids.

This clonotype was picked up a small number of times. CDR3 region: CASSAGTVVGEQYF. The CDR3 DNA follows: TGTGCCAGCAGCGCCGGGACAGTCGTCGGCGAGCAGTACTTC. The V gene is TRBV6-5, the J gene TRBJ2-7; 7 nucleotides match TRBD1. CDR3 length: 14 amino acids. CDR1 and CDR2 from the germline V gene are MNHEY and SVGAGI. V gave up 6 bases and J gave up 6 bases; unmatched junction bases: 11.

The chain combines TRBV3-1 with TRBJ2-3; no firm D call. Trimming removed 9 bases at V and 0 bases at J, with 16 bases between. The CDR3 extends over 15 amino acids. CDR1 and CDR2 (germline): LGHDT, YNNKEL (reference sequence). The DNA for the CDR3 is TGTGCCAGTGCCCCATCGGTGCGCAGCACAGATACGCAGTATTTT. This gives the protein CASAPSVRSTDTQYF.

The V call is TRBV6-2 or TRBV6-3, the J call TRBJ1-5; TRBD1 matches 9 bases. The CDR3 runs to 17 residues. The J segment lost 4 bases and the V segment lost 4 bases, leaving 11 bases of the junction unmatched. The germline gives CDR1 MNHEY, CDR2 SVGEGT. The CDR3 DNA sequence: TGTGCCAGCAGTTCCACAACCGGGACAGGGAGAAATCAGCCCCAGCATTTT. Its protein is CASSSTTGTGRNQPQHF.

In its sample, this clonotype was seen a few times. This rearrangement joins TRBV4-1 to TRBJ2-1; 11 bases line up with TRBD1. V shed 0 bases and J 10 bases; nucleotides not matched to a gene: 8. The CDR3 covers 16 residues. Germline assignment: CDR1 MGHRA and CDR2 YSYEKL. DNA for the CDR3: TGCGCCAGCAGCCAAGATCCGGGACAGGGGGTCAGGGAGCAGTTCTTC. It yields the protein CASSQDPGQGVREQFF.

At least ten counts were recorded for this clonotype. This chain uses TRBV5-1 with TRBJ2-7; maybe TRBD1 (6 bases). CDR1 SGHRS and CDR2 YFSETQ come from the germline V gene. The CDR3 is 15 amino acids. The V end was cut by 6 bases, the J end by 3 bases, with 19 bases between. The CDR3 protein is CASNPTGMDSYEQYF. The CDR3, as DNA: TGCGCCAGCAACCCAACAGGGATGGATAGCTACGAGCAGTACTTC.

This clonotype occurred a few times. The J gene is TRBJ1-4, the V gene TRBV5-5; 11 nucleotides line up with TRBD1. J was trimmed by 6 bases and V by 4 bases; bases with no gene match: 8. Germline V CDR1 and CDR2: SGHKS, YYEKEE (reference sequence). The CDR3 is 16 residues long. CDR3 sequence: CASSGTPGQGDEKLFF. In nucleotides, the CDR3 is TGTGCCAGCAGCGGAACGCCGGGACAGGGGGATGAAAAACTGTTTTTT. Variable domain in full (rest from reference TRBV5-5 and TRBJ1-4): DAGVTQSPTHLIKTRGQQVTLRCSPISGHKSVSWYQQVLGQGPQFIFQYYEKEERGRGNFPDRFSARQFPNYSSELNVNALLLGDSALYLCASSGTPGQGDEKLFFGSGTQLSVL.

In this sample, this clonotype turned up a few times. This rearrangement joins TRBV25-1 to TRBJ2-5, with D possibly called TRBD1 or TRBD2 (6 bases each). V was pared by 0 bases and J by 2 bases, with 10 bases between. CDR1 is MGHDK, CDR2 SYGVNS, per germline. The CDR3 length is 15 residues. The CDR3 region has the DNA TGTGCCAGCAGTGAATATCGGGGGCAACAAGAGACCCAGTACTTC. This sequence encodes CASSEYRGQQETQYF.

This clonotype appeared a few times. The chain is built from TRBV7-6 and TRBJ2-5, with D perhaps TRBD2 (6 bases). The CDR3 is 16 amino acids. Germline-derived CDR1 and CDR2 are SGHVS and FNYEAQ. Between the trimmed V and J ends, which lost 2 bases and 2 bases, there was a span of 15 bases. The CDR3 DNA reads TGTGCCAGCAGCTTAAGGAGAGCGGGTCCTCAAGAGACCCAGTACTTC. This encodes CASSLRRAGPQETQYF.

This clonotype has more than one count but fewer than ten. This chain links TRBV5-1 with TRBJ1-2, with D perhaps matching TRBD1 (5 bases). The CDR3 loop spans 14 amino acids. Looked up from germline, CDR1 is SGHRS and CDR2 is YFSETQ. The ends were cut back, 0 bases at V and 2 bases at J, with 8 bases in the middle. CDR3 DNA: TGCGCCAGCAGCTTGGTACCAGGGAACTATGGCTACACCTTC. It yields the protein CASSLVPGNYGYTF.

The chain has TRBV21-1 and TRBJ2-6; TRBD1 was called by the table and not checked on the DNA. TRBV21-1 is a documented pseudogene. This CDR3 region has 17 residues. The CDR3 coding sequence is TGTGCCAGCCATCGGGACAGGGGGCGGTCTGGGGCCAACGTCCTGACTTTC. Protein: CASHRDRGRSGANVLTF.

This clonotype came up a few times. The CDR3 region is CASSYTSGTSGVGTDTQYF. The CDR3 coding sequence is TGTGCCAGCAGCTACACATCCGGGACTAGCGGGGTGGGCACAGATACGCAGTATTTT. The chain employs TRBV11-2 and TRBJ2-3; TRBD2 matches 13 bases. CDR3 length: 19 amino acids. Germline CDR1 reads SGHAT; CDR2 reads FQNNGV. Losses at the gene ends were 4 bases for V and 1 base for J; bases not matched to a gene: 11.

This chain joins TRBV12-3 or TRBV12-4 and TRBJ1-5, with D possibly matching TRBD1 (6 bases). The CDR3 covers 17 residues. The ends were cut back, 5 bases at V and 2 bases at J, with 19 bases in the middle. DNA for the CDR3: TGTGCCAGCAGTATTTCTCGTTGGGGGGCTGGCAATCAGCCCCAGCATTTT. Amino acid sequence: CASSISRWGAGNQPQHF.

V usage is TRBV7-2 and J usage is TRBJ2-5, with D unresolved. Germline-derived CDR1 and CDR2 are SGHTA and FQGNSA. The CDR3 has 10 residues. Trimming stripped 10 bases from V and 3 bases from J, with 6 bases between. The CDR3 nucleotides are TGTGCCACGGCGGAAGAGACCCAGTACTTC. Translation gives CATAEETQYF. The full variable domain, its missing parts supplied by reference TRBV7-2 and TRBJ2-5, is GAGVSQSPSNKVTEKGKDVELRCDPISGHTALYWYRQSLGQGLEFLIYFQGNSAPDKSGLPSDRFSAERTGGSVSTLTIQRTQQEDSAVYLCATAEETQYFGPGTRLLVL.